The 19 T cell receptor beta chains listed next were all sequenced from one sample in a study of beta chain features in type 1 diabetes. The whole isolated RNA underwent reverse transcription, so sequencing captured expressed TCRB transcripts. TCRdb keeps only in-frame clones here, not all; method: immunoSEQ multiplex PCR. The sample holds about 25,000 clones, about 71% seen once. The antigens these receptors bind are not known. Study-level findings and limits: The study found moderately but significantly shorter TCRB CDR3s in all four CD4+ subsets of Type 1 diabetes patients.

The specimen sequenced was stem cell memory CD4+ T cells from blood. The receptors shown here come from a middle-aged woman with type 1 diabetes.

The chain uses TRBV6-5 and TRBJ2-7; 8 positions match TRBD2. From germline, CDR1 is MNHEY and CDR2 SVGAGI. CDR3 size: 14 residues. J was trimmed by 5 bases and V by 2 bases; bases with no gene match: 5. The chain's CDR3 is CASSYGGGLHEQYF. The CDR3 nucleotides read TGTGCCAGCAGTTACGGCGGGGGGCTCCACGAGCAGTACTTC.

This clone was counted only a few times. The rearrangement uses TRBV5-5 and TRBJ2-3; weak D call: TRBD2 (5 bases). The CDR3 is 16 amino acids. The germline CDR1 and CDR2 sequences are SGHKS and YYEKEE (reference sequence). Trimming cost V 3 bases and J 2 bases, with 16 bases left between them. Written as DNA, the CDR3 is TGTGCCAGCAGCTCCCGAATGGCGGGCTTCACAGATACGCAGTATTTT. This gives the protein CASSSRMAGFTDTQYF.

This chain links TRBV18 with TRBJ2-2; the match to TRBD1 covers 7 bases. Germline CDR1 KGHSH, CDR2 LQKENI. This CDR3 is 16 amino acids long. V lost 4 bases to trimming and J lost 0 bases; unmatched junction nucleotides: 5. The CDR3 region is CASSQRQGSNTGELFF. CDR3 in DNA: TGTGCCAGCTCACAAAGACAGGGATCGAACACCGGGGAGCTGTTTTTT.

This clone was recorded once. The rearrangement joins TRBV6-1 to TRBJ2-5, with unresolved D. CDR1 and CDR2 from the germline V gene are MNHNS and SASEGT. The CDR3 is made up of 15 amino acids. The V gene lost 0 bases and the J gene lost 6 bases, with 14 bases spanning the gap. The DNA of the CDR3 is TGTGCCAGCAGTGAAGCCCTAGGCGCCCTACAGACCCAGTACTTC. Translation gives CASSEALGALQTQYF.

The rearrangement joins TRBV28 to TRBJ2-2; D not certain. Germline loops: CDR1 MDHEN, CDR2 SYDVKM. V lost 3 bases to trimming and J lost 5 bases, with 4 bases between them. The CDR3 has 12 amino acids. CDR3 sequence (DNA): TGTGCCAGCAGTTTGAGAACCGGGGAGCTGTTTTTT. As protein: CASSLRTGELFF. Based on the CDR3 plus reference TRBV28 and TRBJ2-2, the full variable domain is DVKVTQSSRYLVKRTGEKVFLECVQDMDHENMFWYRQDPGLGLRLIYFSYDVKMKEKGDIPEGYSVSREKKERFSLILESASTNQTSMYLCASSLRTGELFFGEGSRLTVL.

This sequence joins TRBV5-5 and TRBJ2-6; D possibly corresponds to TRBD1 (6 bases). This CDR3 is built from 16 residues. V gave up 4 bases and J gave up 4 bases, with 15 bases separating them. Germline lookup yields CDR1 SGHKS and CDR2 YYEKEE (reference sequence). The CDR3 sequence: CASSQTTGRGANVLTF. Here the CDR3 DNA reads TGTGCCAGCAGCCAAACCACAGGGCGAGGGGCCAACGTCCTGACTTTC.

This chain links TRBV4-3 with TRBJ1-2, with D possibly matching TRBD1 (6 bases). CDR3 length: 15 residues. Germline CDR1 and CDR2: LGHNA and YSLEER. The V end was cut by 1 base, the J end by 1 base, with 10 bases between. CDR3 in DNA: TGCGCCAGCAGCCAAGTGGTAGGGGGTAACTATGGCTACACCTTC. Its protein is CASSQVVGGNYGYTF.

This chain connects TRBV6-5 to TRBJ1-6; D call uncertain. This CDR3 is 14 amino acids long. Trimming removed 7 bases at V and 4 bases at J, with 11 bases between. Germline assignment: CDR1 MNHEY and CDR2 SVGAGI. DNA for the CDR3: TGTGCCAGCACCTCACAAGCGTATAATTCACCCCTCCACTTT. It yields the protein CASTSQAYNSPLHF.

The genes are TRBV28 and TRBJ2-7; the match to TRBD2 covers 8 bases. Germline lookup yields CDR1 MDHEN and CDR2 SYDVKM. J gave up 5 bases and V 6 bases, and 12 bases lay outside the gene matches. The CDR3 is 15 residues long. CDR3 residues: CASRGRGGRFNEQYF. Written as DNA, the CDR3 is TGTGCCAGCAGGGGGAGGGGCGGGAGGTTCAACGAGCAGTACTTC.

The V and J genes are TRBV18 and TRBJ1-5, with 7 bases aligning to TRBD1. Trimming at V came to 3 bases and at J to 4 bases, leaving 9 bases not matched to a gene. Germline loops: CDR1 KGHSH, CDR2 LQKENI. The CDR3 is made up of 16 amino acids. The CDR3, as DNA: TGTGCCAGCTCACCCTTCGTACCGGGACAGAATCAGCCCCAGCATTTT. It encodes CASSPFVPGQNQPQHF.

The chain combines TRBV6-4 with TRBJ2-2; perhaps TRBD1 as D (5 bases). The CDR3 runs to 14 residues. Looked up from germline, CDR1 is MRHNA and CDR2 is SNTAGT. V was shortened by 5 bases and J by 4 bases, with 11 bases between the two germline ends. CDR3 in DNA: TGTGCCAGCAGTAGTGACAGATCCACCGGGGAGCTGTTTTTT. The encoded protein is CASSSDRSTGELFF.

The chain uses TRBV15 and TRBJ2-7; the match to TRBD1 covers 7 bases. The junction had 3 bases not matched to a gene; V was cut back by 4 bases and J by 3 bases. The CDR3 has 13 residues. The germline V gene encodes CDR1 LNHNV and CDR2 YYDKDF (reference sequence). The CDR3 region is CATSTRQGYEQYF. CDR3 bases: TGTGCCACCAGCACACGACAGGGCTACGAGCAGTACTTC. Using reference TRBV15 and TRBJ2-7 for the parts outside the CDR3, the full variable domain is DAMVIQNPRYQVTQFGKPVTLSCSQTLNHNVMYWYQQKSSQAPKLLFHYYDKDFNNEADTPDNFQSRRPNTSFCFLDIRSPGLGDTAMYLCATSTRQGYEQYFGPGTRLTVT.

V usage is TRBV18 and J usage is TRBJ2-1; TRBD2 agrees at 7 bases. Germline-derived CDR1 and CDR2 are KGHSH and LQKENI. The CDR3 is made up of 14 amino acids. V lost 0 bases and J lost 8; bases outside the gene matches: 4. In nucleotides, the CDR3 is TGTGCCAGCTCACCACCGGGAGGGGTTGATGAGCAGTTCTTC. Translating it yields CASSPPGGVDEQFF.

V usage is TRBV19 and J usage is TRBJ2-5; 9 bases line up with TRBD1. Germline values: CDR1 LNHDA, CDR2 SQIVND (reference sequence). The J segment lost 5 bases and the V segment lost 4 bases, leaving 11 bases of the junction unmatched. This CDR3 is built from 16 residues. The CDR3 nucleotides are TGTGCCAGTAGTAGGTCCGGGACAGGGAGGACGGAGACCCAGTACTTC. It codes for CASSRSGTGRTETQYF.

Here the CDR3 DNA reads TGTGCCAGCTCACCAGGAGATGAAGCTTTCTTT. It specifies CASSPGDEAFF. This sequence joins TRBV18 and TRBJ1-1, with no clear D. The CDR3 has 11 residues. V dropped 2 bases and J dropped 7 bases, with 5 bases sitting between them. Germline CDR1 KGHSH, CDR2 LQKENI.

A few counts support this clone. The genes are TRBV10-3 and TRBJ2-1; 7 bases line up with TRBD2. The junction had 8 bases not matched to a gene; V was cut back by 6 bases and J by 3 bases. The germline gives CDR1 ENHRY, CDR2 SYGVKD. The CDR3 is 15 amino acids. The CDR3 nucleotides read TGTGCCATCAGCAATCTGGCGGGGGACTACAATGAGCAGTTCTTC. Protein: CAISNLAGDYNEQFF.

The rearrangement uses TRBV5-6 and TRBJ1-4; weak D call: TRBD1 (6 bases). Germline V gene sequence: CDR1 SGHDT, CDR2 YYEEEE. The CDR3 runs 14 residues. The V end lost 4 bases, the J end lost 5 bases, and 12 bases lay between the germline ends. CDR3 DNA sequence: TGTGCCAGCAGCCCCGGGACACTGAATGAAAAACTGTTTTTT. This sequence encodes CASSPGTLNEKLFF. Together with reference TRBV5-6 and TRBJ1-4, the CDR3 gives the full variable domain: DAGVTQSPTHLIKTRGQQVTLRCSPKSGHDTVSWYQQALGQGPQFIFQYYEEEERQRGNFPDRFSGHQFPNYSSELNVNALLLGDSALYLCASSPGTLNEKLFFGSGTQLSVL.

The chain carries TRBV29-1 and TRBJ2-7; 10 nucleotides match TRBD1. This CDR3 is 14 amino acids long. Germline values: CDR1 SQVTM, CDR2 ANQGSEA. V lost 3 bases, J lost 3 bases, and 5 bases stayed unmatched. The CDR3 DNA reads as TGCAGCGTTGAGGGACAGGGGAAACGCTACGAGCAGTACTTC. Encoded protein: CSVEGQGKRYEQYF.

The J gene is TRBJ2-7, the V gene TRBV7-2, with D perhaps TRBD2 (6 bases). The V end lost 8 bases, the J end lost 1 base, and 15 bases lay between the germline ends. Germline CDR1 SGHTA, CDR2 FQGNSA. The CDR3 sequence is 14 residues long. The DNA of the CDR3 is TGTGCCAGCCGGGGGAGAGGTCCTTCCTACGAGCAGTACTTC. Its protein product is CASRGRGPSYEQYF. Variable domain in full (rest from reference TRBV7-2 and TRBJ2-7): GAGVSQSPSNKVTEKGKDVELRCDPISGHTALYWYRQSLGQGLEFLIYFQGNSAPDKSGLPSDRFSAERTGGSVSTLTIQRTQQEDSAVYLCASRGRGPSYEQYFGPGTRLTVT.